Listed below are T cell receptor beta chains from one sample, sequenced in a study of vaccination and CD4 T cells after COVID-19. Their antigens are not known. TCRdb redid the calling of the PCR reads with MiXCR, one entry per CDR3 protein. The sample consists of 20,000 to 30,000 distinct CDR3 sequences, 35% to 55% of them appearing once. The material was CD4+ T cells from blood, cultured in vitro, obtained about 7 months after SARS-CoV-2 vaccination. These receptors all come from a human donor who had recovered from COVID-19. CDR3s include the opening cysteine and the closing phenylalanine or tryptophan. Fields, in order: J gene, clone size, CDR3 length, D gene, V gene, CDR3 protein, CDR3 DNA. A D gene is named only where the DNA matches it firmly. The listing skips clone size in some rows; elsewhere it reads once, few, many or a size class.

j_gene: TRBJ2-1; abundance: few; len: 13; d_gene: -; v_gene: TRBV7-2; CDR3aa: CASSLTRNNEQFF; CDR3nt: TGTGCCAGCAGCTTGACGAGAAACAATGAGCAGTTCTTC
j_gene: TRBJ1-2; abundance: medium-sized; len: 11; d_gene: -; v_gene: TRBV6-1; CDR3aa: CASSRGGGYTF; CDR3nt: TGTGCCAGCAGCCGAGGGGGTGGCTACACCTTC
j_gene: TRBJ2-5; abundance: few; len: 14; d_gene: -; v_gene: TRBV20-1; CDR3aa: CSAERGERQETQYF; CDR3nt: TGCAGTGCTGAGAGGGGTGAACGCCAAGAGACCCAGTACTTC
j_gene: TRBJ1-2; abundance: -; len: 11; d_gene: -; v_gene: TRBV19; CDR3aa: CASSVYYGYTF; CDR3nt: TGTGCCAGTAGTGTATATTATGGCTACACCTTC
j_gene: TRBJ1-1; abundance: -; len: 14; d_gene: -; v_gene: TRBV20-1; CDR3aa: CSARTPEQNTEAFF; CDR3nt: TGCAGTGCTAGAACCCCGGAGCAGAACACTGAAGCTTTCTTT
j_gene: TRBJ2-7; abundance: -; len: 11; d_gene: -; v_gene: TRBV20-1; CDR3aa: CSAGLTYEQYF; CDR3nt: TGCAGTGCTGGCCTGACCTACGAGCAGTACTTC
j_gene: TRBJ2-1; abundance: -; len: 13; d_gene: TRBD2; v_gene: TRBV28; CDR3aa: CASSLAGGNEQFF; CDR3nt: TGTGCCAGCTCCTTAGCGGGAGGAAATGAGCAGTTCTTC
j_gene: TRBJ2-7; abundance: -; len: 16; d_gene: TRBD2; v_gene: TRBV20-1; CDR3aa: CSARDPSGRAPYEQYF; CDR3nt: TGCAGTGCTAGAGATCCGAGCGGGAGAGCACCCTACGAGCAGTACTTC
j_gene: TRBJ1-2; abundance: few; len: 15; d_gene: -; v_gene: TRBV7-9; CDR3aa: CASSLAQQFNYGYTF; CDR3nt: TGTGCCAGCAGCTTAGCACAGCAATTTAACTATGGCTACACCTTC
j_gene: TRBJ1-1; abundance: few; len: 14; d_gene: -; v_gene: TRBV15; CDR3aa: CATSARGRRMGAFF; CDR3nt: TGTGCCACCAGCGCTCGGGGCCGTAGAATGGGGGCTTTCTTT
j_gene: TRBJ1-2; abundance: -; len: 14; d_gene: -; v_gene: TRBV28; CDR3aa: CASSFEYRVNGYTF; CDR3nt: TGTGCCAGCAGTTTCGAGTACAGGGTAAATGGCTACACCTTC
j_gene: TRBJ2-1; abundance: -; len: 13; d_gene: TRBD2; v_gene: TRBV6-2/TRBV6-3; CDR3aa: CASSRTSENEQFF; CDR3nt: TGTGCCAGCAGTAGGACTAGCGAGAATGAGCAGTTCTTC
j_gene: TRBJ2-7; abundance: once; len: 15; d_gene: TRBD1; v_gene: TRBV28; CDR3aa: CASSLYGRGLNEQYF; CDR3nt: TGTGCCAGCAGTTTATATGGCAGGGGGCTCAACGAGCAGTACTTC
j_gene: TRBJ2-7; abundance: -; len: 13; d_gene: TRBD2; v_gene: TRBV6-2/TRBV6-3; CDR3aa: CASFGLAEYEQYF; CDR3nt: TGTGCCAGCTTCGGACTAGCGGAATACGAGCAGTACTTC
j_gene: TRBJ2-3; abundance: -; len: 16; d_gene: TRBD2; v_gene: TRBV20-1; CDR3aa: CSARDPSGRVTDTQYF; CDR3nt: TGCAGTGCTAGAGATCCCAGCGGGAGAGTCACAGATACGCAGTATTTT
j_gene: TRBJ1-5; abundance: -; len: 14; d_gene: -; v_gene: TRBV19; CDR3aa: CASSTPFGDQPQHF; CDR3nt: TGTGCCAGTAGTACCCCCTTTGGAGATCAGCCCCAGCATTTT
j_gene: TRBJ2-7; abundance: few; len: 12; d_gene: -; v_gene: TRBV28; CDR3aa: CASSHVGYEQYF; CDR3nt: TGTGCCAGCAGCCATGTGGGCTACGAGCAGTACTTC
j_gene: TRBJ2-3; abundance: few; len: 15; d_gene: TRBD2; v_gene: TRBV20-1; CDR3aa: CSARDPGTITDTQYF; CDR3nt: TGCAGTGCTAGAGACCCGGGGACTATCACAGATACGCAGTATTTT
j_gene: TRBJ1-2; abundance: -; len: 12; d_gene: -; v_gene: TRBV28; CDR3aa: CASSLQVEDYTF; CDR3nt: TGTGCCAGCAGTTTACAGGTTGAGGACTACACCTTC
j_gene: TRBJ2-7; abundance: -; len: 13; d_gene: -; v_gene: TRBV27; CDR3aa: CASSLGRTYEQYF; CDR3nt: TGTGCCAGCAGTTTAGGACGGACCTACGAGCAGTACTTC
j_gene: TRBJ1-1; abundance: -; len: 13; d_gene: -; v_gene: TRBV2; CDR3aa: CASSGTTNTEAFF; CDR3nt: TGTGCCAGCTCCGGGACAACGAACACTGAAGCTTTCTTT
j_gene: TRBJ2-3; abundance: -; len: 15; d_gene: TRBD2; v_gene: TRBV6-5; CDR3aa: CASSYSSGRGDTQYF; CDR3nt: TGTGCCAGCAGTTACTCGAGCGGGAGGGGTGATACGCAGTATTTT
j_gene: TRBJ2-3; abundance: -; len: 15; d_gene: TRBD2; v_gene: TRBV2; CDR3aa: CASGNGLAGTDTQYF; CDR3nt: TGTGCCAGCGGAAACGGACTAGCGGGGACAGATACGCAGTATTTT
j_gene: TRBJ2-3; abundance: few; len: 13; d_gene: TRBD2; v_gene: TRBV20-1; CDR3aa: CSPSSGGTDTQYF; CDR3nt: TGCAGTCCGTCTAGCGGGGGCACAGATACGCAGTATTTT
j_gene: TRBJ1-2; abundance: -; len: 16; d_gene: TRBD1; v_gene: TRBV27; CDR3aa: CASSLKIGTGVYGYTF; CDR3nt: TGTGCCAGCAGTTTAAAGATTGGAACAGGGGTCTATGGCTACACCTTC
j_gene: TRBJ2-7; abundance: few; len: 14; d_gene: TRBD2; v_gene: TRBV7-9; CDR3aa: CASSLLAGGGEQYF; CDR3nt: TGTGCCAGCAGCCTCCTAGCGGGAGGGGGCGAGCAGTACTTC
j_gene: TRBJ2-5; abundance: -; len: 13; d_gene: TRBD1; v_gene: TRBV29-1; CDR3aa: CSATRQGEETQYF; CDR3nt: TGCAGCGCTACCAGACAGGGAGAAGAGACCCAGTACTTC
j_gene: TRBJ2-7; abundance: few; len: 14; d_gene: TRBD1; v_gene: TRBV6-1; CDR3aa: CASSQGRDSYEQYF; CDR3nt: TGTGCCAGCAGCCAAGGCCGGGACAGCTACGAGCAGTACTTC
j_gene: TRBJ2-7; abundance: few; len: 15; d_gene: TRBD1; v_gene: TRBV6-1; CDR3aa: CASRRHEQGAYEQYF; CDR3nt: TGTGCCAGCAGGCGCCATGAACAGGGGGCGTACGAGCAGTACTTC
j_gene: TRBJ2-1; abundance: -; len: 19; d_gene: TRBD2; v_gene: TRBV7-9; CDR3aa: CASSLLQREGQSSYNEQFF; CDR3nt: TGTGCCAGCAGCTTGCTCCAGCGGGAGGGCCAGAGCTCCTACAATGAGCAGTTCTTC
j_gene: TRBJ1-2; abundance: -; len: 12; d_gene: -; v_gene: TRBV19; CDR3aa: CASSRIDYGYTF; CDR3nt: TGTGCCAGTAGTCGAATAGACTATGGCTACACCTTC
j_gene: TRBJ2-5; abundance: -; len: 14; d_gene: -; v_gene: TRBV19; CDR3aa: CASSIGQAQETQYF; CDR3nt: TGTGCCAGTAGTATTGGCCAGGCTCAAGAGACCCAGTACTTC
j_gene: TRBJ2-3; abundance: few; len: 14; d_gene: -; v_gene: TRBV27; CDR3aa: CASSRRWPTDTQYF; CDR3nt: TGTGCCAGCAGCCGCCGATGGCCCACAGATACGCAGTATTTT
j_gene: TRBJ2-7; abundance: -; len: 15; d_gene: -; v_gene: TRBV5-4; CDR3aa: CASSLSSLYSYEQYF; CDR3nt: TGTGCCAGCAGCTTAAGTAGTTTGTATTCCTACGAGCAGTACTTC
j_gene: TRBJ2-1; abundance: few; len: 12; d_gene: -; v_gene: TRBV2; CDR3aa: CASKRQADEQFF; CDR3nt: TGTGCCAGCAAGAGGCAGGCGGATGAGCAGTTCTTC
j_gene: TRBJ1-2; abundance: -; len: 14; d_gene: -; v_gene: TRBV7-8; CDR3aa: CASPVHGGSGSYTF; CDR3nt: TGTGCCAGCCCAGTACACGGGGGATCAGGTAGCTACACCTTC
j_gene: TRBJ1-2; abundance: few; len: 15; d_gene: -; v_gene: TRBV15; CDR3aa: CATSRDSGLNYGYTF; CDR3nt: TGTGCCACCAGCAGAGATTCAGGCCTTAACTATGGCTACACCTTC
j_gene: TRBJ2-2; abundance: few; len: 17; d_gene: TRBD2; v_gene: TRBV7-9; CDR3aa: CASSFYWGGKDTGELFF; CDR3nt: TGTGCCAGCAGCTTTTATTGGGGGGGTAAGGACACCGGGGAGCTGTTTTTT
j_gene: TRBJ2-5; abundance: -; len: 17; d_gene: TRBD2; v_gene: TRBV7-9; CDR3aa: CASSLLLSGLAGATQYF; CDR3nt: TGTGCCAGCAGCTTACTACTCTCAGGACTAGCGGGAGCAACCCAGTACTTC
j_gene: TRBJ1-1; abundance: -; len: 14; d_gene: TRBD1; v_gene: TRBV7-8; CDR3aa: CASSYGTANTEAFF; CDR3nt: TGTGCCAGCAGCTACGGGACAGCCAACACTGAAGCTTTCTTT
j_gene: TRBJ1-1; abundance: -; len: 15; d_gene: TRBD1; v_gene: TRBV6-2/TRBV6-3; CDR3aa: CASSTRGTALKEAFF; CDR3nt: TGTGCCAGCAGTACCCGCGGGACAGCCCTAAAAGAAGCTTTCTTT
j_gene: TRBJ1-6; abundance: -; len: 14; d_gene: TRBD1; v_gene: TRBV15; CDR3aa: CATSPQGENSPLHF; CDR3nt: TGTGCCACCAGCCCACAGGGGGAGAATTCACCCCTCCACTTT
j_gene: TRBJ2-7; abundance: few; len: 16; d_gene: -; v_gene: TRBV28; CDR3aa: CASSFRSNGAQGEQYF; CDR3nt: TGTGCCAGCAGTTTCCGGAGCAATGGGGCGCAAGGAGAGCAGTACTTC
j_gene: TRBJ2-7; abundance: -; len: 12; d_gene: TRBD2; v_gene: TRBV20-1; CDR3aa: CSAKTSGRGQYF; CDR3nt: TGCAGTGCCAAAACTAGCGGGAGAGGGCAGTACTTC
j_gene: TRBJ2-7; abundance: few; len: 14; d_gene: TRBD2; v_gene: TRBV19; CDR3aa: CASTRGGGSYEQYF; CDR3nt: TGTGCCAGTACTCGGGGGGGAGGCTCCTACGAGCAGTACTTC
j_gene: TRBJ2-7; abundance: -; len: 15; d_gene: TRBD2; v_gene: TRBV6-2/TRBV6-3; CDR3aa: CASSYSRRGTYEQYF; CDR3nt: TGTGCCAGCAGTTATTCTAGGCGGGGGACCTACGAGCAGTACTTC
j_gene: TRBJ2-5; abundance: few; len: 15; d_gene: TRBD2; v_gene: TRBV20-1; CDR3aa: CSARDLLAGQETQYF; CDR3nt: TGCAGTGCTAGAGATCTGTTAGCGGGTCAAGAGACCCAGTACTTC
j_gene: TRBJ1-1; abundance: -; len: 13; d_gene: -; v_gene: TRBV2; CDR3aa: CASGGATGTEAFF; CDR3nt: TGTGCCAGCGGGGGAGCGACAGGTACTGAAGCTTTCTTT
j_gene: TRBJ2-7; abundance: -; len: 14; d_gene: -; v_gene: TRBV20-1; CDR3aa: CSASSGLSHYEQYF; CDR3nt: TGCAGTGCTAGTTCAGGTCTATCCCACTACGAGCAGTACTTC
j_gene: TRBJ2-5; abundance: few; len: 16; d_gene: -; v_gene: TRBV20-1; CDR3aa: CSARNYGGQDKETQYF; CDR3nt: TGCAGTGCTCGAAACTATGGGGGGCAGGATAAAGAGACCCAGTACTTC
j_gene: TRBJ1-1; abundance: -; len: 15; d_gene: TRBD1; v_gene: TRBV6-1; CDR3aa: CASSRPGQGGTEAFF; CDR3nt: TGTGCCAGCAGCCGACCGGGACAGGGTGGCACTGAAGCTTTCTTT
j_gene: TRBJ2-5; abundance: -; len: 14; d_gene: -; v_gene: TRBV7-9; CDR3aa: CASSPGRVGETQYF; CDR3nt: TGTGCCAGCAGCCCTGGACGGGTTGGGGAGACCCAGTACTTC
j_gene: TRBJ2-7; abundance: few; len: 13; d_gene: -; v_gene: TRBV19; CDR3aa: CASTTDLGNEQYF; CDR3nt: TGTGCCAGTACGACAGACTTAGGCAACGAGCAGTACTTC
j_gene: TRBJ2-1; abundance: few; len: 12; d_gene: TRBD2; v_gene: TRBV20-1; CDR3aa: CSAREAGGPRVF; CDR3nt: TGCAGTGCAAGAGAAGCGGGAGGGCCTAGGGTCTTC
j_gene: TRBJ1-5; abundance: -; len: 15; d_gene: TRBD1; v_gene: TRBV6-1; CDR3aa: CASSPQGALGQPQHF; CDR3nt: TGTGCCAGCAGTCCTCAGGGGGCTTTAGGTCAGCCCCAGCATTTT
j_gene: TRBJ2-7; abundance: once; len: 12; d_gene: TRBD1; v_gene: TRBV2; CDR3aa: CASGTDSYEQYF; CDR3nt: TGTGCCAGCGGGACAGACTCCTACGAGCAGTACTTC
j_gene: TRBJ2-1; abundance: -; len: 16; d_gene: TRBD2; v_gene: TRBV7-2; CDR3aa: CASSLLLAGYYNEQFF; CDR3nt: TGTGCCAGCAGCTTACTACTAGCGGGATATTACAATGAGCAGTTCTTC
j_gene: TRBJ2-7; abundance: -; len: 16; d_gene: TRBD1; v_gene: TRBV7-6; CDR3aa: CASSTFRDRGIYEQYF; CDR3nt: TGTGCCAGCAGTACCTTTCGGGACAGGGGCATTTACGAGCAGTACTTC
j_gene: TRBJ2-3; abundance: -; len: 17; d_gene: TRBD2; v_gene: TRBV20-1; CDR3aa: CSARGLAKRVSTDTQYF; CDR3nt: TGCAGTGCTAGGGGACTAGCGAAACGGGTTAGCACAGATACGCAGTATTTT